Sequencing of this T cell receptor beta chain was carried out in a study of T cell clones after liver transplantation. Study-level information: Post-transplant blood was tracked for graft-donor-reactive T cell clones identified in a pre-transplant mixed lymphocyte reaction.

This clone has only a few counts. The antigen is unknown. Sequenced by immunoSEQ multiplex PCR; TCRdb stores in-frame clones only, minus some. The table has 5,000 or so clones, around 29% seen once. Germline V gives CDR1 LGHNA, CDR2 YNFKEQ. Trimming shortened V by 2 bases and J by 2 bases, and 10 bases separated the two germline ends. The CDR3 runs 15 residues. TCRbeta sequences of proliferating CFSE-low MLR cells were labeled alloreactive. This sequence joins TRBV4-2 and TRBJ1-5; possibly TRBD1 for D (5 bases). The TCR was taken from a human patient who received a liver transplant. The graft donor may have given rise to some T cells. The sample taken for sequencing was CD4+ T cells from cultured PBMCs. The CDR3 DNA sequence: TGTGCCAGCAGCCAACGAGGGGACGGCAATCAGCCCCAGCATTTT. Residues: CASSQRGDGNQPQHF.